Detailed here is one T cell receptor beta chain. The antigen is not known. This clone may be a read error of a much larger clone one base away. From RNA transcripts, TCR beta CDR3 regions were amplified. A first-round RT-PCR of the TCR CDR3 used the HTBI primer set. From the multiplex PCR reads, TCRdb called clonotypes with MiXCR, one entry per CDR3 protein. This table holds about 720,000 distinct CDR3 sequences, 18% found once. The sample belongs to a study of T cells in Graves' hyperthyroidism and ophthalmopathy. Study-wide results and limits: Peripheral blood also featured most of the thyroid clonotypes expanded above 0.001.

This CDR3 spans 13 amino acids. Trimming shortened V by 5 bases and J by 2 bases, and 9 bases separated the two germline ends. CDR1 is SEHNR and CDR2 is FQNEAQ in the germline V gene (reference sequence). Diagnoses used clinical symptoms, serum thyroxine and TRAb, thyroid ultrasound and orbital computed tomography. Source material: blood. The TCR originated in a woman between 45 and 65 years old with Graves' hyperthyroidism that later progressed to Graves' ophthalmopathy. The rearrangement links TRBV7-9 to TRBJ1-2; the D gene is possibly TRBD1 (5 bases). The CDR3 DNA sequence: TGTGCCAGCAGCCAGGACATGAACTATGGCTACACCTTC. Translated, it gives CASSQDMNYGYTF.